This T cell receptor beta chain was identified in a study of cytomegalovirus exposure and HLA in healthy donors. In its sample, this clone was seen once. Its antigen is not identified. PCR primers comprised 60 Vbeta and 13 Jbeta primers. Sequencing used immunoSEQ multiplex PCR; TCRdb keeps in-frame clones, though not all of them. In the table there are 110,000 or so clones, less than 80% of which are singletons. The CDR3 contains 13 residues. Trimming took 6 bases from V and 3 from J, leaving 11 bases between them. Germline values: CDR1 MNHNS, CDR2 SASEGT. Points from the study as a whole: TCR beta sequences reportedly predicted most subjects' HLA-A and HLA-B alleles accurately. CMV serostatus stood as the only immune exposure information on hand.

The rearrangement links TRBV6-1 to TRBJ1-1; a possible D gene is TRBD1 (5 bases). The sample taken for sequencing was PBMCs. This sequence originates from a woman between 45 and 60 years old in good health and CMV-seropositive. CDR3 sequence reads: CASSQLGDTEAFF. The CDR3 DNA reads TGTGCCAGCAGCCAGTTAGGGGACACTGAAGCTTTCTTT.